This T cell receptor beta chain was identified in a study of blood T cell repertoires in COVID-19. The wider study: PBMCs, B-cell-depleted T cells, or T cells were the source of the cDNA or gDNA that made up the material.

Per germline, CDR1 LGHNT and CDR2 FRNRAP. V lost 4 bases to trimming and J lost 11 bases, with 18 bases between them. This CDR3 comprises 15 residues. In the authors' workflow: By means of reference gene primer amplification, nucleated cell counts were estimated. Data came from immunoSEQ multiplex PCR; TCRdb stores just in-frame clones and leaves some out. V and J calls and clone size are copied from that table; D and trimming were computed from the DNA. The table includes approximately 440,000 clones, roughly 87% detected once. Participants were aged 18 to 89 years, lived in under 25 US areas, and enrolled virtually. Each recovered donor of Cohort 3 presented with two negative PCRs, clearance, or symptom resolution. Only one count was recorded for this clone.

The sample was PBMCs or T cells enriched from blood (not recorded which). The TCR was taken from a woman under 30 who had recovered from COVID-19. The V call is TRBV12-5, the J call TRBJ1-6, with D unresolved. The CDR3 here is CASGSSDAARAPLHF. CDR3 nucleotide sequence: TGTGCTAGTGGTTCCTCCGATGCCGCGAGGGCACCCCTCCACTTT.